What follows are 18 T cell receptor beta chains derived from one specimen sequenced in a study of response to subunit inactivated influenza vaccine. TCRdb re-called the RT-PCR reads through MiXCR, storing one row per CDR3 protein. The sample has about 700,000 distinct CDR3 sequences, 15% to 19% seen once; the top ten hold more than 9%. This specimen consisted of PBMCs from blood, obtained approximately 12 days after vaccination. These receptors came from a man over 45 who received an inactivated influenza vaccine.

This clonotype was counted only a few times. The CDR3 loop is CASSYEGSGNTIYF. CDR3 nucleotides: TGTGCCAGCAGTTACGAGGGATCTGGAAACACCATATATTTT. The chain joins TRBV6-5 to TRBJ1-3; no clear D. The length of the CDR3 is 14 residues. Germline values: CDR1 MNHEY, CDR2 SVGAGI. The V and J ends lost 2 bases and 1 base respectively, with 6 bases between them.

In its sample, this clonotype was seen a few times. This chain uses TRBV6-2 or TRBV6-3 with TRBJ2-7; D is unclear. The V end was cut by 7 bases, the J end by 6 bases, with 19 bases between. The CDR3 consists of 14 residues. Germline loops: CDR1 MNHEY, CDR2 SVGEGT. The DNA of the CDR3 is TGTGCCAGCACACCCCCACGGACCCGTCGCGAGCAGTACTTC. Its translation: CASTPPRTRREQYF.

The chain has TRBV24-1 and TRBJ1-2; 11 bases are shared with TRBD1. V was pared by 7 bases and J by 7 bases, with 7 bases of the junction left unmatched. This CDR3 comprises 14 residues. Germline V gene lookup returns CDR1 KGHDR and CDR2 SFDVKD. The CDR3 region is CATRQTGTGGGYTF. The CDR3 region has the DNA TGTGCCACCAGACAAACCGGGACAGGGGGTGGCTACACCTTC.

This clonotype turned up a few times. CDR3 nucleotide sequence: TGTGCCACCAGCAGAGGTGGGACAGGGTACGAGCAGTACTTC. This translates into CATSRGGTGYEQYF. V gene TRBV15 combines with J gene TRBJ2-7, with 9 positions matching TRBD1. V lost 1 base to trimming and J lost 4 bases; unmatched junction nucleotides: 2. CDR3 length: 14 residues. Germline-derived CDR1 and CDR2 are LNHNV and YYDKDF (reference sequence).

This clonotype was counted only a few times. This sequence joins TRBV5-1 and TRBJ2-3; TRBD1 agrees at 10 bases. The germline V gene encodes CDR1 SGHRS and CDR2 YFSETQ. With V trimmed by 3 bases and J by 11 bases, 6 bases remained unmatched. The CDR3 contains 13 residues. Written as DNA, the CDR3 is TGCGCCAGCAGCTCCGGGACAGGGGAAGGGCAGTATTTT. Its protein product is CASSSGTGEGQYF.

V gene TRBV20-1 combines with J gene TRBJ2-5, with unresolved D. Between the trimmed V and J ends, which lost 0 bases and 6 bases, there was a span of 5 bases. This CDR3 spans 11 amino acids. Germline CDR1 is DFQATT and CDR2 is SNEGSKA (reference sequence). The CDR3 DNA reads as TGCAGTGCTAGAGATATTAAGACCCAGTACTTC. Its translation: CSARDIKTQYF.

The CDR3 coding sequence is TGTGCCAGCAGGAGTCTAGCGGGAGGGGAGACCCAGTACTTC. It is translated as CASRSLAGGETQYF. The chain couples TRBV2 to TRBJ2-5; 12 bases match TRBD2. This CDR3 is 14 amino acids long. V dropped 6 bases and J dropped 5; count of bases not matched to a gene: 4. The V gene's germline CDR1 is SNHLY and CDR2 FYNNEI.

J is TRBJ2-5 and V is TRBV11-2; D gene uncertain. Germline V gene data show CDR1 as SGHAT and CDR2 as FQNNGV. CDR3 size: 13 residues. V lost 4 bases and J lost 5, with 11 bases in between. The DNA of the CDR3 is TGTGCCAGCAGCTCCGGCGAAAAGGAGACCCAGTACTTC. Residues: CASSSGEKETQYF.

The rearrangement links TRBV15 to TRBJ2-5, with 8 bases identical to TRBD2. This CDR3 comprises 14 residues. V dropped 0 bases and J dropped 4; count of bases not matched to a gene: 1. The germline V gene has CDR1 LNHNV and CDR2 YYDKDF (reference sequence). CDR3 protein: CATSRDGRGETQYF. For the CDR3, the DNA is TGTGCCACCAGCAGAGACGGGAGGGGAGAGACCCAGTACTTC.

In this sample, this clonotype turned up a few times. This sequence joins TRBV10-3 and TRBJ2-2; 10 bases map to TRBD2. J lost 7 bases, V lost 8 bases, and 7 bases had no gene match. This CDR3 contains 14 residues. Germline CDR1 and CDR2: ENHRY and SYGVKD. The CDR3: CAIRDSGGSGELFF. The CDR3 nucleotides are TGTGCCATCCGGGATAGCGGGGGGAGCGGGGAGCTGTTTTTT.

The chain employs TRBV5-1 and TRBJ1-2; D is uncertain. The V end lost 0 bases, the J end lost 1 base, and 10 bases lay between the germline ends. The CDR3 totals 15 residues. CDR1 and CDR2 from the germline V gene are SGHRS and YFSETQ. The CDR3: CASSLGDGSNYGYTF. As DNA, the CDR3 is TGCGCCAGCAGCTTGGGAGACGGCAGTAACTATGGCTACACCTTC.

The chain recombines TRBV30 with TRBJ1-1; TRBD1 is a possible D gene (5 bases). Looked up from germline, CDR1 is GTSNPN and CDR2 is SVGIG (reference sequence). This CDR3 is 16 amino acids long. Between the trimmed V and J ends, which lost 1 base and 5 bases, there was a span of 20 bases. In nucleotides, the CDR3 is TGTGCCTGGAGTGAGTGGAGGGGCCGTCGCGGGACTGAAGCTTTCTTT. This translates into CAWSEWRGRRGTEAFF.

This chain joins TRBV18 and TRBJ1-2, with no clear D. The CDR3 extends over 15 amino acids. Germline V lookup: CDR1 KGHSH, CDR2 LQKENI. V gave up 0 bases and J gave up 4 bases, with 12 bases separating them. The CDR3 bases are TGTGCCAGCTCACCACCGGATCAGGTCTTCTATGGCTACACCTTC. The encoded protein is CASSPPDQVFYGYTF.

In its sample, this clonotype was seen a few times. The chain links TRBV4-3 to TRBJ2-3, with TRBD1 matching 9 bases. This CDR3 comprises 15 residues. The trim removed 2 bases at V and 10 bases at J, leaving 10 bases unmatched. Germline CDR1 reads LGHNA; CDR2 reads YSLEER. This CDR3 reads CASSQPGQGGVAQYF. For the CDR3, the DNA is TGCGCCAGCAGCCAACCGGGACAGGGCGGAGTGGCGCAGTATTTT.

The V and J genes are TRBV29-1 and TRBJ2-2; D gene unclear. There are 14 residues in the CDR3. CDR1 and CDR2 (germline): SQVTM, ANQGSEA. V shed 0 bases and J shed 6 bases, with 11 bases lying between them. CDR3 in DNA: TGCAGCGTTGAAGATCAGAGATGGGCCGGGGAGCTGTTTTTT. Its translation is CSVEDQRWAGELFF.

The V and J genes are TRBV29-1 and TRBJ1-1; possible D gene TRBD1, 6 bases. There are 12 residues in the CDR3. Germline assignment: CDR1 SQVTM and CDR2 ANQGSEA. The V gene lost 7 bases and the J gene lost 4 bases, with 13 bases spanning the gap. The CDR3 nucleotides are TGCAGCGCTAACGGGGGCGGCACTGAAGCTTTCTTT. Translated, it gives CSANGGGTEAFF.

The rearrangement uses TRBV5-8 and TRBJ2-1; no clear D. Germline V gene lookup returns CDR1 SGHTS and CDR2 YDEGEE. With 1 base removed from V and 4 bases from J, the gap between germline ends came to 15 bases. CDR3 length: 16 amino acids. This CDR3 reads CASSLSFQEIYNEQFF. CDR3 nucleotide sequence: TGTGCCAGCAGCTTGTCTTTCCAGGAGATTTACAATGAGCAGTTCTTC.

This clonotype was counted between two and nine times. The V gene is TRBV20-1, the J gene TRBJ2-1; D is unclear. This CDR3 region has 12 residues. Germline values: CDR1 DFQATT, CDR2 SNEGSKA (reference sequence). V dropped 4 bases and J dropped 5 bases, with 9 bases sitting between them. The CDR3 spells CSANGHDNEQFF. As DNA, the CDR3 is TGCAGTGCTAATGGGCACGACAATGAGCAGTTCTTC.